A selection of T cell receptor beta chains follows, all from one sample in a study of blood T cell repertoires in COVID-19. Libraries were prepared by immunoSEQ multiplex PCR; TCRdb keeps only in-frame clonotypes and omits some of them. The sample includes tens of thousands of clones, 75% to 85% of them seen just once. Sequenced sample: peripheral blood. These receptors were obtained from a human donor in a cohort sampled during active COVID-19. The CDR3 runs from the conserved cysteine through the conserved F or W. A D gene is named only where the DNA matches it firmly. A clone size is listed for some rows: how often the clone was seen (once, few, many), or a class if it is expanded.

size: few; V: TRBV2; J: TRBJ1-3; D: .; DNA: TGTGCCAGCAGTGACACAGGGAGCTCTGGAAACACCATATATTTT; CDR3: CASSDTGSSGNTIYF
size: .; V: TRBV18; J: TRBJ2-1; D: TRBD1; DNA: TGTGCCAGCTCACCGACAGGGGGCCTTGCCTACAATGAGCAGTTCTTC; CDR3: CASSPTGGLAYNEQFF
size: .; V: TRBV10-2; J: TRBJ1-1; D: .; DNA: TGCGCCAGCAGTAGTCGGACTGAAGCTTTCTTT; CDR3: CASSSRTEAFF
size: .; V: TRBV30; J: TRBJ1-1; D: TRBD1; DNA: TGTGCCTCACGCAGGGGACAGGGAAACACTGAAGCTTTCTTT; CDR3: CASRRGQGNTEAFF
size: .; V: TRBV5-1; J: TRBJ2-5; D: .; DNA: TGCGCCAGCAGCTTGGCCAGGGGGGAAGAGACCCAGTACTTC; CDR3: CASSLARGEETQYF
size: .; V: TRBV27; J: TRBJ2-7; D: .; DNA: TGTGCCAGCAGTTTACGGGGGAGTCTCTACGAGCAGTACTTC; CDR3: CASSLRGSLYEQYF
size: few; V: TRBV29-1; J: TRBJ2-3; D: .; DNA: TGCAGCGTTGAAGAAGGCGGGGATACGCAGTATTTT; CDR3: CSVEEGGDTQYF
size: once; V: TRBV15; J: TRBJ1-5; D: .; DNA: TGTGCCACCAGCAGAGAACAGGGCTATCAGCCCCAGCATTTT; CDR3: CATSREQGYQPQHF
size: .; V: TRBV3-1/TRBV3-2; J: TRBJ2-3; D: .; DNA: TGTGCCAGCAGCCAAGATCCCCGGGCAGATACGCAGTATTTT; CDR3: CASSQDPRADTQYF
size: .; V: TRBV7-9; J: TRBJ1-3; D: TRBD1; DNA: TGTGCCAGCAGCTGGACAGGGGCTGGAAACACCATATATTTT; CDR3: CASSWTGAGNTIYF
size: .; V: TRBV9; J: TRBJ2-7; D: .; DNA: TGTGCCAGCAGCCCGAAAGAGAGGGAACGGGCCTACGAGCAGTACTTC; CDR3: CASSPKERERAYEQYF
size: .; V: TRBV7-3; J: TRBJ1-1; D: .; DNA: TGTGCCAGCAGCTCCGGGAGGGACACTGAAGCTTTCTTT; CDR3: CASSSGRDTEAFF
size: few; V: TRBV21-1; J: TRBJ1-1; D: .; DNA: TGTGCCAGCAGCATACGACAGGGGAAGGCTGAAGCTTTCTTT; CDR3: CASSIRQGKAEAFF
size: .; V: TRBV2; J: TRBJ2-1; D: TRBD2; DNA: TGTGCCAGCAGTGAAATTGCTAGCGGGAGTGATGAGCAGTTCTTC; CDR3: CASSEIASGSDEQFF
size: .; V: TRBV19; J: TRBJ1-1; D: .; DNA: TGTGCCAGTAGTTTGTTCCTGGGGGGCACTGAAGCTTTCTTT; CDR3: CASSLFLGGTEAFF
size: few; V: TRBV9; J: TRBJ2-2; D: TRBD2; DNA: TGTGCCAGCAGCGCCCGCTCGGGGGGGGCAGGGACCGGGGAGCTGTTTTTT; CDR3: CASSARSGGAGTGELFF
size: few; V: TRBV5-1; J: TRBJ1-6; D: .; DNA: TGCGCCAGCAGCTGGGAGAGCTCCTATAATTCACCCCTCCACTTT; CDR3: CASSWESSYNSPLHF
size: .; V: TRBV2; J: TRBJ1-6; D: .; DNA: TGTGCCACTCAGGGATGGGTAAATTCACCCCTCCACTTT; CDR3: CATQGWVNSPLHF
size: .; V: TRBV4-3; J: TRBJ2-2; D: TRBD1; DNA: TGCGCCAGCAGCCAAGCCTCCGGGACAGGCAACACCGGGGAGCTGTTTTTT; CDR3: CASSQASGTGNTGELFF
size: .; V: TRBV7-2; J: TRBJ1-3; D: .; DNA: TGTGCCAGCAGCTTTTTATCGTCCTCTGGAAACACCATATATTTT; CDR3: CASSFLSSSGNTIYF
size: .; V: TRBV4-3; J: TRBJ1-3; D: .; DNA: TGCGCCAGCAGCCAAACCCTCGGAGGCGAAAACACCATATATTTT; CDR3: CASSQTLGGENTIYF
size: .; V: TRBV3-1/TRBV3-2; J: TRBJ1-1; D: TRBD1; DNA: TGTGCCAGCAGCCCGATGGACAGGGGGAACACTGAAGCTTTCTTT; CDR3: CASSPMDRGNTEAFF
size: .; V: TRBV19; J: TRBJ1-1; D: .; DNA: TGTGCCAGTAGGAGGTCTGAAGCTTTCTTT; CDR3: CASRRSEAFF
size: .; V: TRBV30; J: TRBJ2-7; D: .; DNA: TGTGCCTGCAGTCCGGGACTTCCCCCTTACGAGCAGTACTTC; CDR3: CACSPGLPPYEQYF
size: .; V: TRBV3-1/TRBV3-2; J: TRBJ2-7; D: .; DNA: TGTGCCAGCAGCCAAGACCGGTGGGAGGTTCCCTACGAGCAGTACTTC; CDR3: CASSQDRWEVPYEQYF
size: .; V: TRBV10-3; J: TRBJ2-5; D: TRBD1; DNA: TGTGCCATCAGTGAGGGGGACAGGGGCTTCCAAGAGACCCAGTACTTC; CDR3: CAISEGDRGFQETQYF
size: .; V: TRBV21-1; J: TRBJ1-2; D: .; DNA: TGTGCCAGCAGCAATATCGTCCCGCAGGGTGGCTACACCTTC; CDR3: CASSNIVPQGGYTF
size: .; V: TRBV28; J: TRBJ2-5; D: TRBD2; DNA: TGTGCCAGCAGTTTACCCCACCCAGCGGGAGATGTAGAGACCCAGTACTTC; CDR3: CASSLPHPAGDVETQYF
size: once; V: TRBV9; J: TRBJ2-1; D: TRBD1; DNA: TGTGCCAGCAGCCTGGGACAGGGGACCTACAATGAGCAGTTCTTC; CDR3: CASSLGQGTYNEQFF
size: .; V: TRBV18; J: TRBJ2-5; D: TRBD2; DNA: TGTGCCAGCTCCTCAGCCAGCGGGAGTGTCAGGACCCAGTACTTC; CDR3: CASSSASGSVRTQYF
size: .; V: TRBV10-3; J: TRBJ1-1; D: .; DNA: TGTGCCGTCGGACAACAGAACACTGAAGCTTTCTTT; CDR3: CAVGQQNTEAFF
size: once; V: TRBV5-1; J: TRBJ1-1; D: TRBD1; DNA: TGCGCCAGCAGCGGGGGGACAGCAATGAACACTGAAGCTTTCTTT; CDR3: CASSGGTAMNTEAFF
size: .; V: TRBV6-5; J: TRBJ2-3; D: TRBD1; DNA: TGTGCCAGCAGCAACCCGGGACAGGGCACAGATACGCAGTATTTT; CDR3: CASSNPGQGTDTQYF
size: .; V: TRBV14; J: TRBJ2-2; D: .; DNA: TGTGCCAGCAGCCAAGATATCTCGGCAGGGGATCACCGGGGAGCTGTTTTT; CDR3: CASSQDISAGDHRGAVF
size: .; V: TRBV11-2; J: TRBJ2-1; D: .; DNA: TGTGCCAGCAGCTTATTTCGGGGTGAGCAGTTCTTC; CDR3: CASSLFRGEQFF
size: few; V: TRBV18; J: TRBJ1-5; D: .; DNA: TGTGCCAGCTCACCACCCGGGGGACTCAATCAGCCCCAGCATTTT; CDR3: CASSPPGGLNQPQHF
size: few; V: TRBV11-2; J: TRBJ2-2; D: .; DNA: TGTGCCAGCAGCCAGATACGAGGGTCTACGAACACCGGGGAGCTGTTTTTT; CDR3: CASSQIRGSTNTGELFF
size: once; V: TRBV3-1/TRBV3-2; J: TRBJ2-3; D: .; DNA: TGTGCCAGCAGCCAGTCCCCCGGGGGGCTATCGCAGTATTTT; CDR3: CASSQSPGGLSQYF
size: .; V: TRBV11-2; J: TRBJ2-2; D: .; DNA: TGTGCCAGCAGCACAGGGCCGAACACCGGGGAGCTGTTTTTT; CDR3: CASSTGPNTGELFF
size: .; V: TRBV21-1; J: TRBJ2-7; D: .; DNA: TGTGCCAGCAGCAAAGTAGACAGGGACTACGAGCAGTACTTC; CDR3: CASSKVDRDYEQYF
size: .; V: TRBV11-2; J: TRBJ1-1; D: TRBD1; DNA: TGTGCCAGCAGCTCCAGGACAGGGAGGACTGAAGCTTTCTTT; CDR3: CASSSRTGRTEAFF
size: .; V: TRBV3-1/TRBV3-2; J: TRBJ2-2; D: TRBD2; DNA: TGTGCCAGCAGCCGGGGGACTAGCGGGGCGAACACCGGGGAGCTGTTTTTT; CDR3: CASSRGTSGANTGELFF
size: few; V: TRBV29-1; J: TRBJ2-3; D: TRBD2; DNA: TGCAGCGCCGATCCCGGACTAGCTCGCCCAGATACGCAGTATTTT; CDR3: CSADPGLARPDTQYF
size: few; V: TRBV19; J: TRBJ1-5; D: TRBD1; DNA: TGTGCCAGTACCAAGACAGGGAGTCAGCCCCAGCATTTT; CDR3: CASTKTGSQPQHF
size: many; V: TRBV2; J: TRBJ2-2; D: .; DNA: TGTGCCATACAACACGGGGGAAATACCGGGGAGCTGTTTTTT; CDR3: CAIQHGGNTGELFF
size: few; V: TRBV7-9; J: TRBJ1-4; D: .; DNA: TGTGCCAGCAGCGTGACAGGAGTAAATGAAAAACTGTTTTTT; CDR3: CASSVTGVNEKLFF
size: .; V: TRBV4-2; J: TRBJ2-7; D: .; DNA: TGTGCCAGCAGCCAAGATGACACGGGAACCTACGAGCAGTACTTC; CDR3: CASSQDDTGTYEQYF
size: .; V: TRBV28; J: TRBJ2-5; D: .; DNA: TGTGCCAGCAAAAAGCGGGCGGGGACCCAGTACTTC; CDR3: CASKKRAGTQYF
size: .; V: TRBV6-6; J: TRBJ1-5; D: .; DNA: TGTGCCAGCAGGCCGGGGGATCAGCCCCAGCATTTT; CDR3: CASRPGDQPQHF
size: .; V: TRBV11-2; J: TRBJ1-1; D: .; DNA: TGTGCCAGCAGCCCAGTGAACACTGAAGCTTTCTTT; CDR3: CASSPVNTEAFF
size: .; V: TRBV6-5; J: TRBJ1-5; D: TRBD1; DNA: TGTGCCAGCAGATTACAGGGGAGCAATCAGCCCCAGCATTTT; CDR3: CASRLQGSNQPQHF